This T cell receptor beta chain is from a study of T cell changes during pregnancy in multiple sclerosis (dated by TCRdb to the late 2010s). Notes on the research overall: The study looked at changes in the T cell repertoire across pregnancy in women with multiple sclerosis.

Library preparation was by the immunoSEQ multiplex PCR assay. Imported from immuneACCESS, the table was reduced by TCRdb to in-frame sequences with V and J called. These copies leave out some clones; in studies compared against another copy, an unresolved V gene accounts for under half, and the cause of the remainder is not known. The sample has approximately 100,000 clones on record, 90% to 95% of them singletons. Less than 2.5% of the sample goes to the ten largest clones. Measured from the cysteine to the phenylalanine, the CDR3 is 15 residues long. Only CDR3 DNA remains: 45 bases, in frame from the first base. Via the germline V gene (reference sequence), CDR1 is LNHDA and CDR2 SQIVND. V is pruned by 5 bases and J by 4 bases, leaving 9 bases of the junction without a gene match. Remarks on this clone: Its antigen remains unidentified. Within one base of it there is no much larger clone, and no base qualities were kept.

The sequence came from a female donor with multiple sclerosis, enrolled in a pregnancy study. Recombination joined TRBV19 with TRBJ2-3, with TRBD1 identical over 7 junction bases. The sequencing here drew on peripheral blood, taken in the third trimester of pregnancy. The CDR3 here reads CASSLMTGLADTQYF. The nucleotide sequence is given as TGTGCCAGTAGTTTAATGACAGGGTTAGCAGATACGCAGTATTTT.